The sequence of this T cell receptor beta chain was determined in a study of OX40 agonist ivuxolimab in advanced cancers. The protocol was immunoSEQ multiplex PCR, while the TCRdb copy is restricted to in-frame clones and leaves out a portion. The sample records approximately 58,000 clones, more than 75% being singletons. Looked up from germline, CDR1 is SGHRS and CDR2 is YFSETQ. The length of the CDR3 is 14 residues. The ends were cut back, 3 bases at V and 2 bases at J, with 11 bases in the middle. The sequencing here drew on CD4+ or CD8+ T cells sorted from blood, taken in a trial of the OX40 agonist ivuxolimab. The source of this sequence is an adult with an advanced solid tumor such as melanoma, head and neck, liver or kidney cancer. J is TRBJ1-1 and V is TRBV5-1; no firm D call. CDR3 amino acids: CASSYLILNTEAFF. The CDR3 DNA sequence: TGCGCCAGCAGCTACCTGATACTCAACACTGAAGCTTTCTTT.